A selection of T cell receptor beta chains follows, all from one sample in a study of blood T cells in healthy people across ages. In TCRdb, the 5' RACE reads were re-called with MiXCR into one record per CDR3 protein. This sample has approximately 800,000 distinct CDR3 sequences, with about 61% found just once. Sequences were obtained from blood. These receptors came from a middle-aged man in good health. Each CDR3 is given with its conserved first and last residue. The order of the fields is V gene, J gene, CDR3 protein.

>TRBV9|TRBJ2-5
CASSVDGTSGVRETQYF
>TRBV15|TRBJ2-4
CATSRELLAGTQAKNIQYF
>TRBV20-1|TRBJ1-1
CSANTGTAYTEAFF
>TRBV7-2|TRBJ2-3
CASSFSPGQGLDTQYF
>TRBV28|TRBJ1-3
CASSLSLRSSGNTIYF
>TRBV28|TRBJ1-2
CATSVGDYGYTF
>TRBV9|TRBJ2-6
CASSEAGGQPGANVLTF
>TRBV28|TRBJ1-3
CASSSDGGNTIYF
>TRBV11-2|TRBJ2-5
CASSLLFGAAWTSGSTETQYF
>TRBV7-3|TRBJ2-5
CASSLMSGGASETQYF
>TRBV13|TRBJ2-5
CASSLLPKETQYF
>TRBV11-2|TRBJ1-2
CASSLLTSGRGTFNANYGYTF
>TRBV20-1|-
CSASPRGRLLETQYF
>TRBV7-2|TRBJ2-1
CAGSQQGNEQFF
>TRBV28|TRBJ1-6
CASSTGFNSPLHF
>TRBV12-3/TRBV12-4|TRBJ2-3
CASTLGLGTDTQYF
>TRBV12-3/TRBV12-4|TRBJ2-1
CASRPLIAGGEDEQFF
>TRBV7-2|TRBJ2-7
CASSFRRGFYEQYF
>TRBV18|TRBJ1-1
CASSPEGSVSTEAFF
>TRBV7-2|TRBJ2-7
CASSRKGPGQGYSYEQYF
>TRBV28|TRBJ2-7
CASTTWTSGTYEQYF
>TRBV30|TRBJ2-5
CAWSAGTLETQYF
>TRBV6-2/TRBV6-3|-
CASWTGSTYEQYF
>TRBV6-1|TRBJ2-1
CASRKDRAEAGEQFF
>TRBV5-1|TRBJ1-2
CASSLEGTGDYYGYTF
>TRBV12-5|TRBJ2-5
CASGLVIQTQYF
>TRBV5-6|TRBJ2-1
CASAKGVPWDEQFF
>TRBV9|TRBJ2-7
CASSARDSYYEQYF
>TRBV7-2|TRBJ1-1
CASSLQQGGATEAFF
>TRBV28|TRBJ1-6
CASSPPVLLSPLHF
>TRBV29-1|TRBJ1-1
CSVDPVGLNTEAFF
>TRBV21-1|TRBJ2-7
CASSKGFVGPTYEQYF
>TRBV6-1|TRBJ1-2
CASEERAGYGYTF
>TRBV6-1|TRBJ1-5
CAIDQNSYSNQPQHF
>TRBV5-1|TRBJ2-3
CASSFLRGGTDTQYF